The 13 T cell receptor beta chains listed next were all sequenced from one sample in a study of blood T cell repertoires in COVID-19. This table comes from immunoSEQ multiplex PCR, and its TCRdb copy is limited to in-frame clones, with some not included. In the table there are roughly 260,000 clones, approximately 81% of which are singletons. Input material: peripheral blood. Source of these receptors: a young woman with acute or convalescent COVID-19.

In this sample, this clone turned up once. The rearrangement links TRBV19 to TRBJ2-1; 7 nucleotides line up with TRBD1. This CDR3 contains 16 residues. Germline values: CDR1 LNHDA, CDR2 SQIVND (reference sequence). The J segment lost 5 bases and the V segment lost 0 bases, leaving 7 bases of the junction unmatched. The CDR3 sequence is CASSIDRDRDHNEQFF. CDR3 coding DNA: TGTGCCAGTAGTATAGACCGCGACAGGGACCACAATGAGCAGTTCTTC.

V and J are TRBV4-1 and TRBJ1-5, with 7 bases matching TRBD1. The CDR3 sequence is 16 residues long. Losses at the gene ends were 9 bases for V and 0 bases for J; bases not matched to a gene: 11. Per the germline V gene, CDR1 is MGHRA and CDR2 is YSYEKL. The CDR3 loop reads CARTDRVLYSNQPQHF. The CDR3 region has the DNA TGCGCCAGGACTGACAGGGTACTTTATAGCAATCAGCCCCAGCATTTT.

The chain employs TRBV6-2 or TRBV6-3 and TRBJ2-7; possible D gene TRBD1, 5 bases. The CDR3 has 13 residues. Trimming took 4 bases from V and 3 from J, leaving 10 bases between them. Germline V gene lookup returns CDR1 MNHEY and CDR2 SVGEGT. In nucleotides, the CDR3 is TGTGCCAGCAGTTGGGGCCCCCGCTACGAGCAGTACTTC. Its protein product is CASSWGPRYEQYF.

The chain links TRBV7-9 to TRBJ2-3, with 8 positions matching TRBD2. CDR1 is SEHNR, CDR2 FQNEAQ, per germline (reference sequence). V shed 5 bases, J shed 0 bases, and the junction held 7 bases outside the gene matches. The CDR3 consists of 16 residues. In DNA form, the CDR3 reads TGTGCCAGCAGCCCCGCACTAGCGGCTAGCACAGATACGCAGTATTTT. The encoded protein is CASSPALAASTDTQYF.

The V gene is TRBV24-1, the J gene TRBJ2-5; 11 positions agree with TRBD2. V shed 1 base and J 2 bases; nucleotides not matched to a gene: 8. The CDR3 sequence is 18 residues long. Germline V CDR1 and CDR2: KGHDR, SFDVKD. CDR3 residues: CATSDFFGLAGGQETQYF. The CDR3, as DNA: TGTGCCACCAGTGATTTTTTCGGGCTAGCGGGAGGACAAGAGACCCAGTACTTC.

This CDR3 reads CASRQTGAGEKLFF. CDR3 nucleotides: TGTGCCAGTAGACAGACAGGGGCGGGTGAAAAACTGTTTTTT. The rearrangement joins TRBV19 to TRBJ1-4, with 8 bases lining up with TRBD1. Germline trimming cut 6 bases from V and 7 bases from J; bases unmatched to any gene: 7. The CDR3 covers 14 residues. CDR1 and CDR2 from the germline V gene are LNHDA and SQIVND (reference sequence).

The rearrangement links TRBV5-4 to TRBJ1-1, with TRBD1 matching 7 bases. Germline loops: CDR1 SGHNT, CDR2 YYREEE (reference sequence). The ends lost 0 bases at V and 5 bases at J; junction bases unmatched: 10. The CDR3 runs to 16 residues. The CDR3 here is CASSLDRGVRSTEAFF. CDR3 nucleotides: TGTGCCAGCAGCTTGGACAGGGGAGTTCGGAGTACTGAAGCTTTCTTT.

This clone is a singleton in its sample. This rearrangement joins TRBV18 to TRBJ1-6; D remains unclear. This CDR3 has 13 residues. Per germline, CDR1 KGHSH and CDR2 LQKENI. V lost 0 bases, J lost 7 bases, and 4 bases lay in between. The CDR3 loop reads CASSPPLNSPLHF. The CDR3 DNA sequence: TGTGCCAGCTCACCACCGCTAAATTCACCCCTCCACTTT.

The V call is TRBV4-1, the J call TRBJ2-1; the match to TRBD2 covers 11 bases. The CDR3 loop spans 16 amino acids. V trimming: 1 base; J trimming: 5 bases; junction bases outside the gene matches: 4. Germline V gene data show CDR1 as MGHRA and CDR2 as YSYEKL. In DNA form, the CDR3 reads TGCGCCAGCAGCCAAGTCACTAGCGGGGGTGACAATGAGCAGTTCTTC. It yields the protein CASSQVTSGGDNEQFF.

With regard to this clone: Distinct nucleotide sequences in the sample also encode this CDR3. This chain's CDR3 is CASSPRQGSYNEQFF. The CDR3 DNA reads as TGTGCCAGCTCACCGCGACAGGGGTCCTACAATGAGCAGTTCTTC. The chain combines TRBV18 with TRBJ2-1, with TRBD1 matching 8 bases. Trimming at V came to 3 bases and at J to 1 base, leaving 2 bases not matched to a gene. The CDR3 is 15 amino acids. CDR1 is KGHSH and CDR2 is LQKENI in the germline V gene.

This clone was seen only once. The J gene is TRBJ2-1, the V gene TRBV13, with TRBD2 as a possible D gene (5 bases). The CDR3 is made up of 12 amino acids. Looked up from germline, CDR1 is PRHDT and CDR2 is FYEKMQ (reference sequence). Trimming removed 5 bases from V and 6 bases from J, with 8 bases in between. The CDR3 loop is CASSTRINEQFF. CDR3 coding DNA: TGTGCCAGCAGCACTAGGATCAATGAGCAGTTCTTC.

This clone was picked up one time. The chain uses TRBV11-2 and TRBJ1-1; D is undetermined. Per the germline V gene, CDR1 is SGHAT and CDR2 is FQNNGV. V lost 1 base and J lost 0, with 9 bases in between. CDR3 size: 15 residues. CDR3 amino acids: CASSLAGGMNTEAFF. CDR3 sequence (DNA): TGTGCCAGCAGCTTAGCGGGCGGGATGAACACTGAAGCTTTCTTT.

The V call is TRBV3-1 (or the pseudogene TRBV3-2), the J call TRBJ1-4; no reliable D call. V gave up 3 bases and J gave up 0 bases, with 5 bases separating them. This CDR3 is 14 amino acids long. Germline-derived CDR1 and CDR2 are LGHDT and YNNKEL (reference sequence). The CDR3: CASSHYSTNEKLFF. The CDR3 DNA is TGTGCCAGCAGCCACTATTCAACTAATGAAAAACTGTTTTTT.